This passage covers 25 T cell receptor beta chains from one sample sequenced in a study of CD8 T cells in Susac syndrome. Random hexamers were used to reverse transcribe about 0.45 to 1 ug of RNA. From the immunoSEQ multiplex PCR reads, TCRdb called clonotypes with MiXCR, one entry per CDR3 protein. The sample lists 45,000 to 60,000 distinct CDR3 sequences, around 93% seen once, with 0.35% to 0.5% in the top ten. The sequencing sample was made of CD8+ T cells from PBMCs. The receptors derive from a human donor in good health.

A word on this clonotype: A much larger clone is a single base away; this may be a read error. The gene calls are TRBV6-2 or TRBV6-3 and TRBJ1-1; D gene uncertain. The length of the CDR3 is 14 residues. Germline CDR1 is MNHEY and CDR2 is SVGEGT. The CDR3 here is CASSFPVSTTEVFF. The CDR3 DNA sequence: TGTGCCAGCAGTTTCCCGGTCAGTACCACTGAAGTTTTCTTT.

The CDR3 DNA reads as TGCGCCAGCAGCCAAACCCCGGACAAGTCCTACGAGCAGTACTTC. This translates into CASSQTPDKSYEQYF. The rearrangement uses TRBV4-3 and TRBJ2-7; perhaps TRBD1 as D (5 bases). The length of the CDR3 is 15 residues. V lost 2 bases and J lost 1, with 12 bases in between. Germline V gives CDR1 LGHNA, CDR2 YSLEER.

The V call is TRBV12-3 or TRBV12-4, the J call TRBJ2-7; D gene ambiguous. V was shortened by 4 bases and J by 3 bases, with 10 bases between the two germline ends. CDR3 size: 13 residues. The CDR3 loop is CASSSTLIYEQYF. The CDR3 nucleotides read TGTGCCAGCAGTTCGACCTTAATCTACGAGCAGTACTTC.

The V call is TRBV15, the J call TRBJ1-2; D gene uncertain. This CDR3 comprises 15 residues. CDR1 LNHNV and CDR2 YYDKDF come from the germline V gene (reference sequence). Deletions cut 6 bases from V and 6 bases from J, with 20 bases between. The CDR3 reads CATSIWGVPTDGYTF. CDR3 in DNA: TGTGCCACCAGTATTTGGGGAGTCCCGACCGATGGCTACACCTTC.

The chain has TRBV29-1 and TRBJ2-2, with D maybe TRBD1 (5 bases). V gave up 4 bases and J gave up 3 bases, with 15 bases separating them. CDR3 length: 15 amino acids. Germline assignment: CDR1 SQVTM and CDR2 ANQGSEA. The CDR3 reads CSVVIQGFHTGELFF. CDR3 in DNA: TGCAGCGTTGTCATCCAGGGTTTCCACACCGGGGAGCTGTTTTTT.

The CDR3 bases are TGCGCCAGCAGCTTGGACGACTACGAGCAGTACTTC. Translated: CASSLDDYEQYF. The V call is TRBV5-1, the J call TRBJ2-7; D is unresolved. V dropped 0 bases and J dropped 3 bases, with 4 bases sitting between them. The CDR3 contains 12 residues. Germline lookup yields CDR1 SGHRS and CDR2 YFSETQ.

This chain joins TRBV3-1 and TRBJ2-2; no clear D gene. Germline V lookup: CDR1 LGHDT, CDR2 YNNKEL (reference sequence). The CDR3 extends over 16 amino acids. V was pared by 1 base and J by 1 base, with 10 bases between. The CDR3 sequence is CASSQGEDWNTGELFF. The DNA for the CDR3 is TGTGCCAGCAGCCAAGGGGAAGACTGGAACACCGGGGAGCTGTTTTTT.

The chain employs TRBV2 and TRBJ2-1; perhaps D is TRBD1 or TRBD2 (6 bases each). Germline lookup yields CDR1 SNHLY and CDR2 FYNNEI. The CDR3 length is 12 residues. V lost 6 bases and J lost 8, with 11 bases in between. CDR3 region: CASSQRGDEQFF. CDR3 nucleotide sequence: TGTGCCAGCAGCCAGAGGGGGGATGAGCAGTTCTTC. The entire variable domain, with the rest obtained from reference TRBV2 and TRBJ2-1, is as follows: EPEVTQTPSHQVTQMGQEVILRCVPISNHLYFYWYRQILGQKVEFLVSFYNNEISEKSEIFDDQFSVERPDGSNFTLKIRSTKLEDSAMYFCASSQRGDEQFFGPGTRLTVL.

The CDR3 DNA reads as TGTGCCAGCAGCTCCCCGCCGGGGCCCCCATCCCCCTATGGCTACACCTTC. Encoded protein: CASSSPPGPPSPYGYTF. The chain couples TRBV7-9 to TRBJ1-2; possibly TRBD1 for D (5 bases). The length of the CDR3 is 17 residues. CDR1 and CDR2 from the germline V gene are SEHNR and FQNEAQ (reference sequence). Between the trimmed V and J ends, which lost 4 bases and 4 bases, there was a span of 22 bases.

This CDR3 is CASSAPGQGSYEQYF. For the CDR3, the DNA is TGTGCCAGCAGTGCACCGGGACAGGGGAGCTACGAGCAGTACTTC. The V call is TRBV28, the J call TRBJ2-7, with 10 bases fitting TRBD1. The CDR3 totals 15 residues. With 5 bases clipped from V and 3 bases from J, the junction kept 7 bases outside the gene matches. Germline CDR1 and CDR2: MDHEN and SYDVKM.

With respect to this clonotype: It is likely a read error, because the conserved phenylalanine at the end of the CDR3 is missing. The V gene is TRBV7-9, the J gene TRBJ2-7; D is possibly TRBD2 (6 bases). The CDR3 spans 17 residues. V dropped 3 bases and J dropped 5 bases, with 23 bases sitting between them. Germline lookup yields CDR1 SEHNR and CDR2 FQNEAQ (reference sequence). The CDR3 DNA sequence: TGTGCCAGCAGCTTCGGAGGGGCGAGCGAATGGAACGACGAGCAGTACCTC. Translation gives CASSFGGASEWNDEQYL.

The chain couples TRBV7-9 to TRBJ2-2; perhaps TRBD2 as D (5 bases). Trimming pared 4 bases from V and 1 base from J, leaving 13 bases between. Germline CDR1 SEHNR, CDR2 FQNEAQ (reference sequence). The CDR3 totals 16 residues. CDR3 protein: CASSSDSILNTGELFF. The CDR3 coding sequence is TGTGCCAGCAGCTCGGACTCAATTTTGAACACCGGGGAGCTGTTTTTT. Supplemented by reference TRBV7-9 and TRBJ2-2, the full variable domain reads DTGVSQNPRHKITKRGQNVTFRCDPISEHNRLYWYRQTLGQGPEFLTYFQNEAQLEKSRLLSDRFSAERPKGSFSTLEIQRTEQGDSAMYLCASSSDSILNTGELFFGEGSRLTVL.

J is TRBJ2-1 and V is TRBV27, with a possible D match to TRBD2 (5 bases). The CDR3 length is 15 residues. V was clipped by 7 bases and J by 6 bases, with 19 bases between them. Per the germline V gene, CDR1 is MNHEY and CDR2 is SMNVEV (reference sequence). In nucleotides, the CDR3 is TGTGCCAGCACCCGATCGAGGCGGGCGGGCAATGAGCAGTTCTTC. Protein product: CASTRSRRAGNEQFF.

CDR3 protein: CASSLGIPAYEQYF. In DNA, the CDR3 is TGTGCCAGCAGCTTGGGGATCCCCGCCTACGAGCAGTACTTC. This sequence joins TRBV5-4 and TRBJ2-7; D uncertain. CDR3 size: 14 residues. Deletions cut 0 bases from V and 2 bases from J, with 9 bases between. CDR1 is SGHNT, CDR2 YYREEE, per germline (reference sequence).

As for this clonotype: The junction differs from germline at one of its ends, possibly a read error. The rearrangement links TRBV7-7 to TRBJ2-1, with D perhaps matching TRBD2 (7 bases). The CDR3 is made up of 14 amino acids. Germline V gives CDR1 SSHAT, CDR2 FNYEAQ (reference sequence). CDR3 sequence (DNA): TGTGCTAGCAGCGTCGAGGGGGGGTCGGATGAGCAGTTCTTC. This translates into CASSVEGGSDEQFF.

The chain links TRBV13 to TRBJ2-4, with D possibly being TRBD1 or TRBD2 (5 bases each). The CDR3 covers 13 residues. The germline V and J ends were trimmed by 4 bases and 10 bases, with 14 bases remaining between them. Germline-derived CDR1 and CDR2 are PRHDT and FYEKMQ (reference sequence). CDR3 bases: TGTGCCAGCAGCTGGCAGGGACGTGAGATTCAGTACTTC. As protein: CASSWQGREIQYF.

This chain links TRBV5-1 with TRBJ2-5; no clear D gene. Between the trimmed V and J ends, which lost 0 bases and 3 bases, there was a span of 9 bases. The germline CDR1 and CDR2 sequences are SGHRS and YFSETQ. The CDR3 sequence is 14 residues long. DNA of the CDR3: TGCGCCAGCAGCTTGGTTTCAGAGAAAGAGACCCAGTACTTC. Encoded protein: CASSLVSEKETQYF.

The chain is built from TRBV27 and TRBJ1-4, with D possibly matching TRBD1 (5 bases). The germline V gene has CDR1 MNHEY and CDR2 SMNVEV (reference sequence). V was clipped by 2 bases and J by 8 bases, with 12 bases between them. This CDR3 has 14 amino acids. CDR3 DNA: TGTGCCAGCAGTTTAAGGGGACTGGGGGAAAAACTGTTTTTT. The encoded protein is CASSLRGLGEKLFF.

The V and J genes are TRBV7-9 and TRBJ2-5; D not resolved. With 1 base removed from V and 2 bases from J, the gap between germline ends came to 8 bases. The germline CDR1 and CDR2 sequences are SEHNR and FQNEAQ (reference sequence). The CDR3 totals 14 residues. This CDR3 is CASSLGALQETQYF. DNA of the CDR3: TGTGCCAGCAGCTTAGGGGCTCTTCAAGAGACCCAGTACTTC. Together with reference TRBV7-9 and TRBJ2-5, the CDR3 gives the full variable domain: DTGVSQNPRHKITKRGQNVTFRCDPISEHNRLYWYRQTLGQGPEFLTYFQNEAQLEKSRLLSDRFSAERPKGSFSTLEIQRTEQGDSAMYLCASSLGALQETQYFGPGTRLLVL.

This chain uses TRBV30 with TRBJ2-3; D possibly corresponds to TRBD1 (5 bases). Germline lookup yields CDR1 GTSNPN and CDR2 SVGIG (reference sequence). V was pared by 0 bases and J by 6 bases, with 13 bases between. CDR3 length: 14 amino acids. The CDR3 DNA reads TGTGCCTGGAGTGTAGACAGCCAGGTGGATACGCAGTATTTT. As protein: CAWSVDSQVDTQYF.

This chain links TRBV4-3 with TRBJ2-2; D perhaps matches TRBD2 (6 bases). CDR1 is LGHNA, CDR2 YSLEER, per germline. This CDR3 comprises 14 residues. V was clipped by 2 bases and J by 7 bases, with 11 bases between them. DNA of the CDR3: TGCGCCAGCAGCCAAAAGGTCGGGAGCGGGGAGCTGTTTTTT. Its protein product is CASSQKVGSGELFF.

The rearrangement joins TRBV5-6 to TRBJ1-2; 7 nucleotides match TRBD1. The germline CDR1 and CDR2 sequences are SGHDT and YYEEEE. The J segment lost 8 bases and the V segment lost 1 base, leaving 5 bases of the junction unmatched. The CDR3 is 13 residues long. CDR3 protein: CASSLKGALGYTF. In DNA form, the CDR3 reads TGTGCCAGCAGCTTGAAGGGGGCTCTGGGCTACACCTTC.

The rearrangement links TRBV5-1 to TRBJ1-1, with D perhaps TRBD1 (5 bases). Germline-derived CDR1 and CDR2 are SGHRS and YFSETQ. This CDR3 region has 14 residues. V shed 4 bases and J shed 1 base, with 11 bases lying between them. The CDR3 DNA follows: TGCGCCAGCAGCACACATACAGGGAACACTGAAGCTTTCTTT. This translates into CASSTHTGNTEAFF.

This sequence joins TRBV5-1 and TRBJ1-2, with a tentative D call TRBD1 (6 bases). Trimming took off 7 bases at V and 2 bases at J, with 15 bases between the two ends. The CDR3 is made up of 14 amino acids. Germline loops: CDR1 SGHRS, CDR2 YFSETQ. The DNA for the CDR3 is TGCGCCAGCCTTCCCTCGGACAGCAACTATGGCTACACCTTC. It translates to CASLPSDSNYGYTF.

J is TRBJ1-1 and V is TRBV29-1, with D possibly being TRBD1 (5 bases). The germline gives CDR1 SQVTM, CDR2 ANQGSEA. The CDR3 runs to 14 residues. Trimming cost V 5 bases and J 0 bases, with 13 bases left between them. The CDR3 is CSVRAGPLNTEAFF. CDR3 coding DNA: TGCAGCGTTCGGGCAGGGCCTTTGAACACTGAAGCTTTCTTT. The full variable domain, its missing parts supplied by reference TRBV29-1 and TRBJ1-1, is SAVISQKPSRDICQRGTSLTIQCQVDSQVTMMFWYRQQPGQSLTLIATANQGSEATYESGFVIDKFPISRPNLTFSTLTVSNMSPEDSSIYLCSVRAGPLNTEAFFGQGTRLTVV.